This is a list of T cell receptor beta chains from one sample in a study of blood T cell repertoires in COVID-19. Assay used: immunoSEQ multiplex PCR; TCRdb lists only in-frame clones, some missing. The sample holds 200,000 to 250,000 clones, around 90% seen once. Material: PBMCs or T cells enriched from blood (not recorded which). The receptors shown here come from a woman under 30 who had recovered from COVID-19. CDR3s include the opening cysteine and the closing phenylalanine or tryptophan. D genes are given only for firm matches. A row's size may be missing; if present it is once, few, many or a size class.

TRBV18	NA	NA	16	TRBJ1-6	CASSPTQGYGNSPLHF	TGTGCCAGCTCACCTACACAGGGATACGGTAATTCACCCCTCCACTTT
TRBV5-1	NA	TRBD2	17	TRBJ2-1	CASSPESGLAVENEQFF	TGCGCCAGCAGCCCAGAGTCGGGACTAGCGGTAGAGAATGAGCAGTTCTTC
TRBV5-1	NA	NA	15	TRBJ2-7	CASSSLLFEGNEQYF	TGCGCCAGCAGCTCCCTCCTCTTTGAGGGAAACGAGCAGTACTTC
TRBV5-1	NA	TRBD2	16	TRBJ2-1	CASSLRLAGGVNEQFF	TGCGCCAGCAGCTTGAGGCTAGCGGGAGGCGTCAATGAGCAGTTCTTC
TRBV2	NA	NA	14	TRBJ1-6	CASSGQARGSPLHF	TGTGCCAGCAGTGGGCAAGCCCGGGGTTCACCCCTCCACTTT
TRBV27	NA	NA	14	TRBJ1-2	CASSPLPTGNGYTF	TGTGCCAGCAGTCCCCTCCCTACAGGGAATGGCTACACCTTC
TRBV14	NA	NA	15	TRBJ2-7	CASRPGTSSSYEQYF	TGTGCCAGCAGACCCGGGACTTCAAGCTCCTACGAGCAGTACTTC
TRBV12-3/TRBV12-4	NA	TRBD1	13	TRBJ1-6	CASGGQGRSPLHF	TGTGCCAGCGGCGGACAGGGGAGATCACCCCTCCACTTT
TRBV4-1	few	NA	14	TRBJ1-2	CASSPTDRNYGYTF	TGCGCCAGCAGCCCCACAGACAGGAACTATGGCTACACCTTC
TRBV2	NA	TRBD1	15	TRBJ1-5	CASSNRDRGPQPQHF	TGTGCCAGCAGTAACCGGGACAGGGGACCGCAGCCCCAGCATTTT
TRBV7-2	NA	NA	15	TRBJ2-5	CASSLGLQDFETQYF	TGTGCCAGCAGCTTAGGTCTTCAGGATTTCGAGACCCAGTACTTC
TRBV10-3	NA	TRBD1	11	TRBJ2-7	CAADRGGEQYF	TGTGCCGCCGACAGGGGAGGCGAGCAGTACTTC
TRBV3-1/TRBV3-2	NA	NA	15	TRBJ1-4	CASSQNPGGNEKLFF	TGTGCCAGCAGCCAGAACCCGGGAGGAAATGAAAAACTGTTTTTT
TRBV6-1	NA	NA	15	TRBJ1-3	CASSDWGGGGNTIYF	TGTGCCAGCAGTGATTGGGGAGGAGGCGGAAACACCATATATTTT
TRBV12-3/TRBV12-4	NA	TRBD1	12	TRBJ1-1	CASSDRGTEAFF	TGTGCCAGCAGTGACAGGGGCACTGAAGCTTTCTTT